This section outlines one T cell receptor (beta chain) sequence together with its context. There are 17 residues in the CDR3. The data belong to a study of blood T cell repertoires in COVID-19. The assay was immunoSEQ multiplex PCR, and TCRdb's table has in-frame clones only and misses some. The sample consists of about 160,000 clones, just over 90% of them appearing once. The sequence was collected from a woman aged 60-75 years with COVID-19, enrolled during active disease. The sequencing sample was made of peripheral blood. The V gene is TRBV21-1, the J gene TRBJ1-3; the table's D call of TRBD1 was not tested on the DNA. TRBV21-1 is deemed a pseudogene. DNA of the CDR3: TGTGCCAGCACCTGCCCTCTCCAGGGGGCTAAGCGAAACACCATATATTTT. Its protein product is CASTCPLQGAKRNTIYF.